Below, 9 T cell receptor beta chains from the same sample are listed, as sequenced in a study of cytotoxic CD8 clonotypes in ibrutinib-treated CLL. Using immunoSEQ multiplex PCR, the repertoire was profiled, and TCRdb retains in-frame clones only, with some absent. The table includes some 150,000 clones, about 72% detected once. The sample consisted of PBMCs, taken after 12 months of ibrutinib treatment. These receptors all come from a human donor with chronic lymphocytic leukemia.

This sequence joins TRBV18 and TRBJ1-5, with D uncertain. CDR1 is KGHSH, CDR2 LQKENI, per germline. The CDR3 spans 12 residues. Trimming removed 6 bases at V and 7 bases at J, with 10 bases between. CDR3 sequence reads: CASSPTEQPQHF. DNA for the CDR3: TGTGCCAGCTCCCCTACGGAGCAGCCCCAGCATTTT.

V gene TRBV28 combines with J gene TRBJ2-1; the D is unclear. CDR1 is MDHEN, CDR2 SYDVKM, per germline. V lost 5 bases and J 2 bases, leaving 16 bases between the germline ends. This CDR3 region has 16 residues. CDR3 coding DNA: TGTGCCAGCAGTCGACCGCGACTCAAAACCTACAATGAGCAGTTCTTC. It encodes CASSRPRLKTYNEQFF.

This clone is a singleton in its sample. The rearrangement uses TRBV10-3 and TRBJ2-7; 9 bases align to TRBD1. This CDR3 spans 14 amino acids. Unmatched junction bases numbered 3, after V lost 2 bases and J lost 4 bases. Germline CDR1 reads ENHRY; CDR2 reads SYGVKD. The CDR3 nucleotides are TGTGCCATCAGTGAGGGGACAGGGAATTACGAGCAGTACTTC. This encodes CAISEGTGNYEQYF.

In this sample, this clone turned up a few times. The V call is TRBV28, the J call TRBJ2-3, with TRBD2 matching over 8 bases. The germline V gene encodes CDR1 MDHEN and CDR2 SYDVKM. The V and J ends lost 1 base and 3 bases, in that order; junction bases with no gene match: 6. There are 16 residues in the CDR3. The CDR3 bases are TGTGCCAGCAGTTTATTTCGGGGGGGCCGAACAGATACGCAGTATTTT. It specifies CASSLFRGGRTDTQYF.

This clone was detected only a few times. The V call is TRBV6-1, the J call TRBJ1-6; TRBD1 might be the D (5 bases). Germline lookup yields CDR1 MNHNS and CDR2 SASEGT. V dropped 0 bases and J dropped 7 bases, with 10 bases sitting between them. The CDR3 is made up of 15 amino acids. CDR3 sequence: CASSEASTVNSPLHF. For the CDR3, the DNA is TGTGCCAGCAGTGAAGCTTCGACAGTCAATTCACCCCTCCACTTT.

This clone was counted at least ten times. The V call is TRBV4-2, the J call TRBJ2-7, with unresolved D. The CDR3 contains 12 residues. In germline, CDR1 is LGHNA, CDR2 YNFKEQ. V was pared by 1 base and J by 6 bases, with 7 bases between. The CDR3 region has the DNA TGTGCCAGCAGCCAAGTAATGGCCGAGCAGTACTTC. It specifies CASSQVMAEQYF.

This sequence joins TRBV28 and TRBJ1-5, with D possibly TRBD1 on 5 matching bases. Germline CDR1 is MDHEN and CDR2 is SYDVKM. The CDR3 totals 13 residues. The germline V and J ends were trimmed by 3 bases and 6 bases, with 9 bases remaining between them. CDR3 sequence (DNA): TGTGCCAGCAGTTTTTTGAGGGGTCAGCCCCAGCATTTT. Protein: CASSFLRGQPQHF. Based on the CDR3 plus reference TRBV28 and TRBJ1-5, the full variable domain is DVKVTQSSRYLVKRTGEKVFLECVQDMDHENMFWYRQDPGLGLRLIYFSYDVKMKEKGDIPEGYSVSREKKERFSLILESASTNQTSMYLCASSFLRGQPQHFGDGTRLSIL.

The chain combines TRBV5-1 with TRBJ1-5, with D perhaps TRBD1 (6 bases). Trimming removed 4 bases from V and 7 bases from J, with 18 bases in between. The CDR3 loop spans 15 amino acids. Germline V gene data show CDR1 as SGHRS and CDR2 as YFSETQ. The CDR3, as DNA: TGCGCCAGCAGCAGGGACGGGATGGGGGGCCAGCCCCAGCATTTT. Encoded protein: CASSRDGMGGQPQHF.

The CDR3 spells CASSQNPAGAGYGYTF. The CDR3 nucleotides read TGCGCCAGCAGCCAAAACCCGGCGGGGGCCGGCTATGGCTACACCTTC. V usage is TRBV4-1 and J usage is TRBJ1-2; D possibly corresponds to TRBD1 (6 bases). This CDR3 is built from 16 residues. V shed 2 bases and J shed 4 bases, with 17 bases lying between them. The germline V gene encodes CDR1 MGHRA and CDR2 YSYEKL.